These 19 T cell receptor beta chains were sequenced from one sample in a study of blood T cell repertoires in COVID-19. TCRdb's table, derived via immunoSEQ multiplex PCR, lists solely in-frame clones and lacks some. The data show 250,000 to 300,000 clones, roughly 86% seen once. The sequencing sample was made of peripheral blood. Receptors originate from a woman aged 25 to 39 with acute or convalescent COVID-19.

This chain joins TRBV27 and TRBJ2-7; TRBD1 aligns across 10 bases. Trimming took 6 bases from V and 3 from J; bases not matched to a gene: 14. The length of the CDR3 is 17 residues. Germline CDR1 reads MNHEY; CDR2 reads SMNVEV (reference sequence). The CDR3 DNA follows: TGTGCCAGCAGCCCTACCACCGGGACAGGGGAAGGCTACGAGCAGTACTTC. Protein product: CASSPTTGTGEGYEQYF.

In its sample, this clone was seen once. In DNA form, the CDR3 reads TGTGCCAGTAGTAGGGAGAGGGCGTACAATGAGCAGTTCTTC. Its protein is CASSRERAYNEQFF. The genes are TRBV19 and TRBJ2-1, with D perhaps TRBD2 (5 bases). Germline V gene lookup returns CDR1 LNHDA and CDR2 SQIVND (reference sequence). The ends were cut back, 4 bases at V and 4 bases at J, with 11 bases in the middle. The CDR3 is 14 residues long.

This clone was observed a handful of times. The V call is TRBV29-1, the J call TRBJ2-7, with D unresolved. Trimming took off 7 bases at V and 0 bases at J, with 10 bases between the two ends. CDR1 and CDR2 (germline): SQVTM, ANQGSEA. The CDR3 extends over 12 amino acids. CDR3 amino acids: CSATSSSYEQYF. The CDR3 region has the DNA TGCAGCGCCACCTCCAGCTCCTACGAGCAGTACTTC.

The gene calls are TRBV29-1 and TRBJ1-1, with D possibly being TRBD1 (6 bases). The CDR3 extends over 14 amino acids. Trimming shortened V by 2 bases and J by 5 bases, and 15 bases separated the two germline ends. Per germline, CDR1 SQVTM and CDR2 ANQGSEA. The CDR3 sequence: CSVEQGISGTEAFF. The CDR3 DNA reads TGCAGCGTTGAACAGGGGATAAGTGGGACTGAAGCTTTCTTT.

The CDR3 is CASTIGPGTQYF. Here the CDR3 DNA reads TGTGCCAGCACCATAGGGCCAGGGACGCAGTATTTT. The chain is built from TRBV12-3 or TRBV12-4 and TRBJ2-3; a possible D gene is TRBD1 (5 bases). The germline V and J ends were trimmed by 7 bases and 9 bases, with 14 bases remaining between them. The CDR3 has 12 residues.

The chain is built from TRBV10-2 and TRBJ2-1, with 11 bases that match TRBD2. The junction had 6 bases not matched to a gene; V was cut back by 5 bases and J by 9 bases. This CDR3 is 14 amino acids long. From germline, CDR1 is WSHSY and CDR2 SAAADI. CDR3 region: CASSTTSGKGEQFF. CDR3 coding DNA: TGCGCCAGCAGTACGACTAGCGGGAAGGGTGAGCAGTTCTTC.

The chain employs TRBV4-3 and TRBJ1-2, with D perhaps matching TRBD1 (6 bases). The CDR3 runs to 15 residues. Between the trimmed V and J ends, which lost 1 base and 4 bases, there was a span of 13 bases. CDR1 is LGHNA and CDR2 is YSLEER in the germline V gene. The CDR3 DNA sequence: TGCGCCAGCAGCCAAGGCCCGGACAGATCCTATGGCTACACCTTC. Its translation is CASSQGPDRSYGYTF.

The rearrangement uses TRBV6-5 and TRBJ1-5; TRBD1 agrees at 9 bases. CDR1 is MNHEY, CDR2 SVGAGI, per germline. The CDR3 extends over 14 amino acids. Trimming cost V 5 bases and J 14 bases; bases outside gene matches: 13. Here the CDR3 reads CASSQDRGWKEEHF. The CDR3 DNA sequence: TGTGCCAGCAGTCAGGACAGGGGCTGGAAAGAGGAGCATTTT.

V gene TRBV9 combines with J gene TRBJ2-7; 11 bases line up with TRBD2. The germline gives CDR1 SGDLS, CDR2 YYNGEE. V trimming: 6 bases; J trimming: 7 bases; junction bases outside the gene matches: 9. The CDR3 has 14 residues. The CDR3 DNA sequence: TGTGCCAGCAACATAGCGGGAGGGATAGGTGAGCAGTACTTC. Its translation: CASNIAGGIGEQYF. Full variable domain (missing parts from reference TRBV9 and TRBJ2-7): DSGVTQTPKHLITATGQRVTLRCSPRSGDLSVYWYQQSLDQGLQFLIQYYNGEERAKGNILERFSAQQFPDLHSELNLSSLELGDSALYFCASNIAGGIGEQYFGPGTRLTVT.

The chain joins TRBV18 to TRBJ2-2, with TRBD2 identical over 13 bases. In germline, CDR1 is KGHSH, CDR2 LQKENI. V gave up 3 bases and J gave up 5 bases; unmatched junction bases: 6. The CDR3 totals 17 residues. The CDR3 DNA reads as TGTGCCAGCTCACCCGGACTAGCGGGAGTTTATACCGGGGAGCTGTTTTTT. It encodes CASSPGLAGVYTGELFF.

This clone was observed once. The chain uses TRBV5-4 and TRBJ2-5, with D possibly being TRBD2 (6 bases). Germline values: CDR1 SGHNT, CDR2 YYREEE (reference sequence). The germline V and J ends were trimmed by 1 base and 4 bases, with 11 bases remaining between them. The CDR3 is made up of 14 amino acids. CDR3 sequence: CASSLMGGRETQYF. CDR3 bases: TGTGCCAGCAGCTTGATGGGGGGTCGAGAGACCCAGTACTTC.

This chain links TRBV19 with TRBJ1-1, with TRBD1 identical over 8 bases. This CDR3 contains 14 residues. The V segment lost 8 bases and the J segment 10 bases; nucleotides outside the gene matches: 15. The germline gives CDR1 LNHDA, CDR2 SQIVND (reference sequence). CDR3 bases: TGTGCCAGTCGTCGCCGGGACAGGTCCCTGGGAGCTTTCTTT. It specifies CASRRRDRSLGAFF. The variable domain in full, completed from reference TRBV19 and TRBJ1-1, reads DGGITQSPKYLFRKEGQNVTLSCEQNLNHDAMYWYRQDPGQGLRLIYYSQIVNDFQKGDIAEGYSVSREKKESFPLTVTSAQKNPTAFYLCASRRRDRSLGAFFGQGTRLTVV.

The CDR3 here is CASIPGTSARGEQFF. The DNA for the CDR3 is TGTGCCAGCATTCCCGGGACTAGCGCTAGAGGTGAGCAGTTCTTC. The chain couples TRBV2 to TRBJ2-1, with 10 nucleotides matching TRBD2. With 7 bases clipped from V and 9 bases from J, the junction kept 12 bases outside the gene matches. This CDR3 comprises 15 residues. Per the germline V gene, CDR1 is SNHLY and CDR2 is FYNNEI.

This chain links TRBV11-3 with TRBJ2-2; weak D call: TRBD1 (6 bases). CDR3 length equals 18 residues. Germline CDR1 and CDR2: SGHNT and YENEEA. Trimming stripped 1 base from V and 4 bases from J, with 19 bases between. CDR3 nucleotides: TGTGCCAGCAGCTTAGGTGGCGTACAGGGCCTAAGCACCGGGGAGCTGTTTTTT. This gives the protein CASSLGGVQGLSTGELFF.

This chain's CDR3 is CASSSPGGRARDTQYF. The CDR3 DNA sequence: TGTGCCAGCAGCTCCCCAGGCGGGAGGGCCCGTGATACGCAGTATTTT. The gene calls are TRBV5-4 and TRBJ2-3; 9 nucleotides line up with TRBD2. The germline V gene has CDR1 SGHNT and CDR2 YYREEE (reference sequence). Trimming took 3 bases from V and 6 from J; bases not matched to a gene: 11. The CDR3 is 16 residues long.

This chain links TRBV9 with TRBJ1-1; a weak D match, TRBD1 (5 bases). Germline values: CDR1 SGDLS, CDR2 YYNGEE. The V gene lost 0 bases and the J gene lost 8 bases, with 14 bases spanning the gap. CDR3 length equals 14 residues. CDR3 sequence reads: CASSVGGREVEAFF. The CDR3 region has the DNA TGTGCCAGCAGCGTAGGGGGCAGGGAGGTCGAAGCTTTCTTT.

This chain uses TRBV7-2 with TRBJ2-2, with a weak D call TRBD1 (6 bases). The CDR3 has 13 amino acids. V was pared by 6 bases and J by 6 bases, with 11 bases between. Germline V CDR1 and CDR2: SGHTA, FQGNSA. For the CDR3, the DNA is TGTGCCAGCAGGCCGACAGGTCCCGGGGAGCTGTTTTTT. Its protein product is CASRPTGPGELFF.

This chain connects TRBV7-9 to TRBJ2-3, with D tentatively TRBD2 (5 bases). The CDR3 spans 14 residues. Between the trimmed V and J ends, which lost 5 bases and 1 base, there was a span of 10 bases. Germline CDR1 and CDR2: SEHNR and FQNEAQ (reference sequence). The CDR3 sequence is CASSHRGGTDTQYF. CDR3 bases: TGTGCCAGCAGCCACCGGGGTGGCACAGATACGCAGTATTTT.

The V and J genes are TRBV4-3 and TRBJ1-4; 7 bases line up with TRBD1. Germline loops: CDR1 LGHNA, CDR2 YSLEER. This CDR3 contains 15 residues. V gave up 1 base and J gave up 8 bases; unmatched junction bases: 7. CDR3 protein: CASSQGVGQAEKLFF. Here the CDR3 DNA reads TGCGCCAGCAGCCAAGGGGTCGGACAGGCCGAAAAACTGTTTTTT.